Each of the 23 T cell receptor beta chains below was sequenced from the same sample in a study of blood T cells in healthy people across ages. A J-beta primer mix and a sample-barcoded 5' primer were used in a second PCR of roughly 6 to 11 cycles. TCRdb reprocessed the 5' RACE reads with MiXCR, giving one entry per CDR3 protein. This sample has approximately 800,000 distinct CDR3 sequences, with 36% found just once. The sequenced material came from blood. Every receptor here comes from a man between 18 and 35 years old in good health.

V usage is TRBV14 and J usage is TRBJ2-5; TRBD2 matches at 10 bases. Germline CDR1 SGHDN, CDR2 FVKESK. The CDR3 has 15 amino acids. V lost 5 bases and J lost 11; bases outside the gene matches: 14. The CDR3 sequence is CASSIAGGLFNEQYF. DNA of the CDR3: TGTGCCAGCAGCATAGCGGGGGGCCTCTTCAATGAGCAGTACTTC.

The gene calls are TRBV7-3 and TRBJ2-1, with no clear D. V lost 4 bases and J 9 bases, leaving 10 bases between the germline ends. Germline lookup yields CDR1 SGHTA and CDR2 FQGTGA. The CDR3 is made up of 12 amino acids. The CDR3 sequence is CASSSRSGEQFF. CDR3 bases: TGTGCCAGCAGCTCCCGATCAGGTGAGCAGTTCTTC.

In this sample, this clonotype turned up many times. V and J are TRBV4-3 and TRBJ2-1; D is perhaps TRBD1 (6 bases). The CDR3 runs 17 residues. Germline V lookup: CDR1 LGHNA, CDR2 YSLEER. The V end lost 0 bases, the J end lost 4 bases, and 16 bases lay between the germline ends. The CDR3 nucleotides are TGCGCCAGCAGCCAAGATATGGGGGCTAAGACGTACAATGAGCAGTTCTTC. This sequence encodes CASSQDMGAKTYNEQFF.

The CDR3 region is CASSLEPDSPFYGYTF. The CDR3 DNA follows: TGTGCCAGCAGCTTAGAACCGGACAGTCCTTTCTATGGCTACACCTTC. The rearrangement joins TRBV7-2 to TRBJ1-2; D perhaps matches TRBD1 (6 bases). Germline CDR1 and CDR2: SGHTA and FQGNSA. The CDR3 consists of 16 residues. Trimming took 1 base from V and 4 from J, leaving 16 bases between them.

This chain joins TRBV9 and TRBJ2-3; D not certain. Germline V CDR1 and CDR2: SGDLS, YYNGEE. The CDR3 extends over 16 amino acids. The ends were cut back, 0 bases at V and 1 base at J, with 12 bases in the middle. CDR3 nucleotides: TGTGCCAGCAGCGTAGCTGTAACGGCTGGCACAGATACGCAGTATTTT. This codes for CASSVAVTAGTDTQYF.

V gene TRBV20-1 combines with J gene TRBJ1-1, with 8 bases fitting TRBD1. CDR1 and CDR2 (germline): DFQATT, SNEGSKA (reference sequence). V shed 1 base and J 2 bases; nucleotides not matched to a gene: 6. The CDR3 spans 15 residues. CDR3 protein: CSARVQGADNTEAFF. The CDR3 region has the DNA TGCAGTGCTAGAGTGCAGGGGGCGGATAACACTGAAGCTTTCTTT.

This clonotype has only a few counts. The rearrangement uses TRBV5-1 and TRBJ2-5; 7 bases match TRBD2. CDR1 SGHRS and CDR2 YFSETQ come from the germline V gene. This CDR3 comprises 15 residues. Trimming cost V 4 bases and J 2 bases; bases outside gene matches: 8. The CDR3 DNA follows: TGCGCCAGCAGCCCGGGGTCTAGCGGACAAGAGACCCAGTACTTC. It encodes CASSPGSSGQETQYF. Based on the CDR3 plus reference TRBV5-1 and TRBJ2-5, the full variable domain is KAGVTQTPRYLIKTRGQQVTLSCSPISGHRSVSWYQQTPGQGLQFLFEYFSETQRNKGNFPGRFSGRQFSNSRSEMNVSTLELGDSALYLCASSPGSSGQETQYFGPGTRLLVL.

This clonotype has only a few counts. The chain has TRBV6-5 and TRBJ1-5, with unresolved D. The germline V and J ends were trimmed by 6 bases and 0 bases, with 12 bases remaining between them. This CDR3 has 15 residues. Per germline, CDR1 MNHEY and CDR2 SVGAGI. CDR3 nucleotides: TGTGCCAGCAGCCCCCGGGTTTTTAGCAATCAGCCCCAGCATTTT. Translating gives CASSPRVFSNQPQHF.

This clonotype was counted only a few times. The J gene is TRBJ1-5, the V gene TRBV2; the D gene is possibly TRBD1 (5 bases). V lost 5 bases and J 1 base, leaving 12 bases between the germline ends. Looked up from germline, CDR1 is SNHLY and CDR2 is FYNNEI. The CDR3 contains 15 residues. CDR3 residues: CASSLTVSSNQPQHF. DNA for the CDR3: TGTGCCAGCAGTCTGACAGTCTCAAGCAATCAGCCCCAGCATTTT.

A note on this clonotype: This may come from a read error, since a much larger clone is one base off. The V call is TRBV20-1, the J call TRBJ2-1; 9 positions match TRBD1. Germline trimming cut 0 bases from V and 5 bases from J; bases unmatched to any gene: 5. The CDR3 has 15 residues. The germline CDR1 and CDR2 sequences are DFQATT and SNEGSKA (reference sequence). The CDR3 loop reads CSARDWDRVNNEQFF. The CDR3, as DNA: TGCAGTGCTAGAGATTGGGACAGGGTGAACAATGAGCAGTTCTTC.

The rearrangement joins TRBV4-2 to TRBJ2-3, with D tentatively TRBD1 (5 bases). CDR1 is LGHNA and CDR2 is YNFKEQ in the germline V gene. This CDR3 comprises 17 residues. Trimming shortened V by 3 bases and J by 4 bases, and 20 bases separated the two germline ends. As DNA, the CDR3 is TGTGCCAGCAGCCATCCCCAGGCGGCCCGCAGGGCAGATACGCAGTATTTT. Protein: CASSHPQAARRADTQYF.

The chain couples TRBV20-1 to TRBJ1-4; the D is unclear. Germline V gene lookup returns CDR1 DFQATT and CDR2 SNEGSKA (reference sequence). This CDR3 spans 17 amino acids. Trimming stripped 1 base from V and 0 bases from J, with 15 bases between. Here the CDR3 reads CSARGSLASTTNEKLFF. The CDR3 DNA reads as TGCAGTGCTAGAGGGTCTTTAGCCAGCACAACTAATGAAAAACTGTTTTTT.

This clonotype was observed a few times. As DNA, the CDR3 is TGTGCCAGCAGCGCCACCACAGGGATCCGACACGAGCAGTACTTC. Protein sequence: CASSATTGIRHEQYF. This rearrangement joins TRBV5-6 to TRBJ2-5; maybe TRBD1 (6 bases). The DNA end is more similar to TRBJ2-7, so the J call may be wrong. CDR3 length equals 15 residues. CDR1 and CDR2 from the germline V gene are SGHDT and YYEEEE.

This clonotype was observed at least ten times. The V and J genes are TRBV4-3 and TRBJ1-2; tentatively, D is TRBD1 (5 bases). This CDR3 is 16 amino acids long. V lost 2 bases, J lost 4 bases, and 17 bases lay in between. Germline V gene data show CDR1 as LGHNA and CDR2 as YSLEER. This chain's CDR3 is CASSQSSTWGPYGYTF. In DNA form, the CDR3 reads TGCGCCAGCAGCCAATCCTCTACATGGGGACCCTATGGCTACACCTTC.

The J gene is TRBJ1-6, the V gene TRBV6-5, with unresolved D. The CDR3 has 13 residues. With 6 bases removed from V and 10 bases from J, the gap between germline ends came to 13 bases. The germline CDR1 and CDR2 sequences are MNHEY and SVGAGI. The CDR3 nucleotides are TGTGCCAGCAGGTATGGGAAGAAGTCACCCCTCCACTTT. This sequence encodes CASRYGKKSPLHF.

This chain connects TRBV3-1 to TRBJ1-1; 8 positions match TRBD1. With V trimmed by 5 bases and J by 3 bases, 8 bases remained unmatched. The CDR3 runs to 15 residues. CDR1 and CDR2 from the germline V gene are LGHDT and YNNKEL (reference sequence). The CDR3 DNA is TGTGCCAGCAGCTCACCAATCAGGGGGCACACTGAAGCTTTCTTT. Its protein is CASSSPIRGHTEAFF.

This clonotype showed up just a few times. This chain connects TRBV7-2 to TRBJ2-3; D gene ambiguous. The V gene's germline CDR1 is SGHTA and CDR2 FQGNSA. V dropped 2 bases and J dropped 0 bases, with 9 bases sitting between them. The CDR3 contains 15 residues. CDR3 protein: CASSLNPTSTDTQYF. In nucleotides, the CDR3 is TGTGCCAGCAGCTTAAACCCCACAAGCACAGATACGCAGTATTTT.

The chain links TRBV7-2 to TRBJ1-1, with D possibly TRBD1 on 5 matching bases. The CDR3 spans 12 residues. V lost 4 bases to trimming and J lost 11 bases, with 14 bases between them. Per germline, CDR1 SGHTA and CDR2 FQGNSA. The CDR3 sequence: CASSSYQGDAFF. CDR3 bases: TGTGCCAGCAGCTCCTACCAGGGTGACGCTTTCTTT.

The CDR3 region has the DNA TGCGCCAGCAGCCCGGTAGCGGGGAGCAATGAGCAGTTCTTC. This encodes CASSPVAGSNEQFF. This rearrangement joins TRBV5-1 to TRBJ2-1, with TRBD2 identical over 8 bases. Losses at the gene ends were 4 bases for V and 6 bases for J; bases not matched to a gene: 6. This CDR3 region has 14 residues. Germline V CDR1 and CDR2: SGHRS, YFSETQ.

This sequence joins TRBV6-2 or TRBV6-3 and TRBJ2-7, with 10 bases that match TRBD2. The CDR3 covers 18 residues. With 2 bases clipped from V and 2 bases from J, the junction kept 12 bases outside the gene matches. CDR1 and CDR2 from the germline V gene are MNHEY and SVGEGT. CDR3 protein: CASSYNPRAGGRTYEQYF. CDR3 nucleotides: TGTGCCAGCAGTTACAACCCTCGAGCGGGGGGGCGTACCTACGAGCAGTACTTC.

Ten or more counts support this clonotype. The rearrangement links TRBV4-2 to TRBJ2-3; 9 bases agree with TRBD1. The trim removed 5 bases at V and 4 bases at J, leaving 13 bases unmatched. This CDR3 is built from 17 residues. Germline assignment: CDR1 LGHNA and CDR2 YNFKEQ. CDR3 bases: TGTGCCAGCAGCTCAACCCGGGACAGGGTAATGGCAGATACGCAGTATTTT. Translated: CASSSTRDRVMADTQYF.

This clonotype occurred a few times. The rearrangement joins TRBV15 to TRBJ1-4; 8 nucleotides agree with TRBD1. The CDR3 has 15 residues. Looked up from germline, CDR1 is LNHNV and CDR2 is YYDKDF (reference sequence). The trim removed 1 base at V and 6 bases at J, leaving 4 bases unmatched. The CDR3 region is CATSRVNRGDEKLFF. The CDR3 DNA reads as TGTGCCACCAGCAGAGTCAACAGGGGGGATGAAAAACTGTTTTTT. The complete variable domain, with remaining parts taken from reference TRBV15 and TRBJ1-4, reads DAMVIQNPRYQVTQFGKPVTLSCSQTLNHNVMYWYQQKSSQAPKLLFHYYDKDFNNEADTPDNFQSRRPNTSFCFLDIRSPGLGDTAMYLCATSRVNRGDEKLFFGSGTQLSVL.

This chain joins TRBV28 and TRBJ2-7; D is perhaps TRBD1 or TRBD2 (5 bases each). The CDR3 has 15 amino acids. V was trimmed by 10 bases and J by 0 bases, leaving 19 bases between them. Germline assignment: CDR1 MDHEN and CDR2 SYDVKM. DNA of the CDR3: TGTGCCAACCCGGGACCACGAAGACCCTCCTACGAGCAGTACTTC. Protein: CANPGPRRPSYEQYF. The variable domain in full, with the rest retrieved from reference TRBV28 and TRBJ2-7, is DVKVTQSSRYLVKRTGEKVFLECVQDMDHENMFWYRQDPGLGLRLIYFSYDVKMKEKGDIPEGYSVSREKKERFSLILESASTNQTSMYLCANPGPRRPSYEQYFGPGTRLTVT.